In this sample, the clone carrying this T cell receptor (beta chain) turned up many times. The antigen is not known. The data were taken from a study of T cells after yellow fever vaccination. V lost 2 bases and J lost 5, with 14 bases in between. CDR3 length equals 15 residues. One entry per CDR3 protein, called by TCRdb with MiXCR from the 5' RACE reads. The repertoire holds 250,000 or so distinct CDR3 sequences, with approximately 3.8% as singletons. Broader study findings: Weaker, the secondary response peaked sooner, at day 5 versus 15.

The sample in question was PBMCs, obtained 15 days after the yellow fever booster vaccination. This TCR was recovered from a young man who received the YFV17D yellow fever vaccine. The gene calls are TRBV12-3 or TRBV12-4 and TRBJ2-3; the D call may be TRBD1 or TRBD2 (7 bases each). The CDR3: CASSLMGGGGDTQYF. The CDR3 coding sequence is TGTGCCAGCAGTTTAATGGGAGGGGGCGGAGATACGCAGTATTTT.